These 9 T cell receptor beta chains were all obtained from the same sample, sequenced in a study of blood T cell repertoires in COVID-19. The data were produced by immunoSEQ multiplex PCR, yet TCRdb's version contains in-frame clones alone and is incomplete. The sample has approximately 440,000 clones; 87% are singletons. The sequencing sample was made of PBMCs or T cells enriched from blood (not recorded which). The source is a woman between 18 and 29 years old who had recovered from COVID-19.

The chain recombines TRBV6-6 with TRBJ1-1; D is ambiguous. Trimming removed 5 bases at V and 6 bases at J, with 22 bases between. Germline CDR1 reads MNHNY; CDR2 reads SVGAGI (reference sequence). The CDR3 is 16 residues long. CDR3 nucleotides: TGTGCCAGCAGTCATACCCGAAGGGAAAATAGCGCTGAAGCTTTCTTT. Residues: CASSHTRRENSAEAFF.

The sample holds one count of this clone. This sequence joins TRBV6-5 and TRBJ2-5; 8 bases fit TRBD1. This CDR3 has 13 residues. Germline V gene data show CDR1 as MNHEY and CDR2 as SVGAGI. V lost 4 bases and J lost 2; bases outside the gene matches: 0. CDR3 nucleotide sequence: TGTGCCAGCAGTTGGGACAGGCAAGAGACCCAGTACTTC. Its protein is CASSWDRQETQYF.

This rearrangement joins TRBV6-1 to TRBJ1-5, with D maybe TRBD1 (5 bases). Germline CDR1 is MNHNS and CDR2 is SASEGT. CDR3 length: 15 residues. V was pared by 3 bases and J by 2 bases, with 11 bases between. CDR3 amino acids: CASSEGQAGNQPQHF. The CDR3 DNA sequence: TGTGCCAGCAGTGAGGGGCAGGCGGGCAATCAGCCCCAGCATTTT.

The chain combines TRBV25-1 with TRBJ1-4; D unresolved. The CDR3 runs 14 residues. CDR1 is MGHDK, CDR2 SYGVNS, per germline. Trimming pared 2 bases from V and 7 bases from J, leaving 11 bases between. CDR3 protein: CASSEESRGEKLFF. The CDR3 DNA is TGTGCCAGCAGTGAAGAATCCCGGGGTGAAAAACTGTTTTTT.

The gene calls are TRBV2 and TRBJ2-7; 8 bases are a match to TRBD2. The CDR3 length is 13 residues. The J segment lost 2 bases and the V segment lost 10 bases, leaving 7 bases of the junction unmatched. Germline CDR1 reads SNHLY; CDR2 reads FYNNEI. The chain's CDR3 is CATRGGPPYEQYF. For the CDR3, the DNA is TGTGCCACTCGGGGGGGTCCCCCCTACGAGCAGTACTTC.

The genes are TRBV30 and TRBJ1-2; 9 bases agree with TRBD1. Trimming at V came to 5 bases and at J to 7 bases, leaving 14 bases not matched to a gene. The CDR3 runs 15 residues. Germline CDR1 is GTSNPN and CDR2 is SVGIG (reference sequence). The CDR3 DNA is TGTGCCTGGGTTAACCGGGACAGGGTTTTTCGTGGCTACACCTTC. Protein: CAWVNRDRVFRGYTF.

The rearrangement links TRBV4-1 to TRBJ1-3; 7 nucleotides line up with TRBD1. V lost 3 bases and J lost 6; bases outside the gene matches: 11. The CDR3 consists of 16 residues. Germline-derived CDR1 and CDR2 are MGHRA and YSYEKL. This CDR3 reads CASSHPSGGRVNTIYF. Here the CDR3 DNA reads TGCGCCAGCAGCCACCCCTCAGGGGGAAGGGTAAACACCATATATTTT.

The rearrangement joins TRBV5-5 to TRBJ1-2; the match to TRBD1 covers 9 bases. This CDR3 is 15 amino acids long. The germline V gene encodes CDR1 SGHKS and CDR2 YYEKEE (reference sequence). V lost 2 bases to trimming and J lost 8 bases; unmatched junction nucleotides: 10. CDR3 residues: CASSFSTGTGKGYTF. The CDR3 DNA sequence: TGTGCCAGCAGCTTCTCCACCGGGACAGGGAAAGGCTACACCTTC.

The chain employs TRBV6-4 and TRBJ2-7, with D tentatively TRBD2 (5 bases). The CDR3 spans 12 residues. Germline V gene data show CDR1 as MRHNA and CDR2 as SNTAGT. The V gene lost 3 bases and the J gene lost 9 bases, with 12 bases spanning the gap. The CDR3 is CASSEVMAGQYF. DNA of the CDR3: TGTGCCAGCAGTGAGGTCATGGCGGGGCAGTACTTC.